The 16 T cell receptor beta chains listed next were all sequenced from one sample in a study of T-cell reconstitution after alpha-beta-depleted transplantation in children. The authors prepared the TCRbeta library with unique molecular identifiers. One entry per CDR3 protein results from TCRdb running MiXCR on the PCR reads. The sample has over 45,000 distinct CDR3 sequences; 7.5% to 10% are singletons. The sample consisted of PBMCs, mostly from graft donor cells, taken 60 days after TCRalphabeta/CD19-depleted stem cell transplant. These receptors originate from a male patient aged 2-9 years who had a stem cell transplant for chronic granulomatous disease, so the T cells may come from the graft donor.

By proportion, this clonotype is medium-sized. The chain links TRBV11-2 to TRBJ2-3; D remains ambiguous. CDR1 and CDR2 from the germline V gene are SGHAT and FQNNGV. The CDR3 is 13 amino acids. Between the trimmed V and J ends, which lost 0 bases and 2 bases, there was a span of 3 bases. The CDR3 coding sequence is TGTGCCAGCAGCTTAGACTACACAGATACGCAGTATTTT. Protein: CASSLDYTDTQYF.

This clonotype was counted at least ten times. This rearrangement joins TRBV25-1 to TRBJ2-1; D might be TRBD2 (5 bases). In germline, CDR1 is MGHDK, CDR2 SYGVNS. Trimming pared 5 bases from V and 5 bases from J, leaving 13 bases between. The CDR3 runs to 14 residues. This CDR3 reads CASSLSGPNNEQFF. DNA for the CDR3: TGTGCCAGCAGTCTAAGCGGACCCAACAATGAGCAGTTCTTC.

This clonotype was observed a handful of times. This chain joins TRBV20-1 and TRBJ2-5; TRBD2 aligns across 9 bases. J gave up 3 bases and V 5 bases, and 7 bases lay outside the gene matches. The CDR3 totals 14 residues. From germline, CDR1 is DFQATT and CDR2 SNEGSKA (reference sequence). The CDR3 spells CSAEGREGKETQYF. The DNA of the CDR3 is TGCAGTGCTGAGGGGCGGGAGGGAAAAGAGACCCAGTACTTC.

This clonotype was counted at least ten times. The chain is built from TRBV30 and TRBJ2-1; D is possibly TRBD2 (5 bases). The CDR3 has 13 residues. V gave up 5 bases and J gave up 3 bases, with 11 bases separating them. Germline lookup yields CDR1 GTSNPN and CDR2 SVGIG (reference sequence). CDR3 loop: CAWYRGRYNEQFF. DNA of the CDR3: TGTGCCTGGTATCGGGGTCGCTACAATGAGCAGTTCTTC.

At least ten counts were recorded for this clonotype. The chain couples TRBV5-1 to TRBJ2-3; no reliable D call. CDR3 length equals 14 residues. The germline V and J ends were trimmed by 0 bases and 1 base, with 6 bases remaining between them. In germline, CDR1 is SGHRS, CDR2 YFSETQ. CDR3 coding DNA: TGCGCCAGCAGCTTGGCTCAGGGCACAGATACGCAGTATTTT. Encoded protein: CASSLAQGTDTQYF. The full variable domain, completed using reference TRBV5-1 and TRBJ2-3, is KAGVTQTPRYLIKTRGQQVTLSCSPISGHRSVSWYQQTPGQGLQFLFEYFSETQRNKGNFPGRFSGRQFSNSRSEMNVSTLELGDSALYLCASSLAQGTDTQYFGPGTRLTVL.

This clonotype was seen repeatedly, ten times or more. V and J are TRBV7-2 and TRBJ1-3; D uncertain. V was trimmed by 5 bases and J by 0 bases, leaving 17 bases between them. The germline CDR1 and CDR2 sequences are SGHTA and FQGNSA. The CDR3 runs 17 residues. The CDR3 protein is CASSHSFTFNSGNTIYF. The DNA for the CDR3 is TGTGCCAGCAGCCATAGTTTTACCTTTAACTCTGGAAACACCATATATTTT.

This clonotype was seen ten or more times. The CDR3 sequence is CASSLVVGVVSNQPQHF. DNA of the CDR3: TGTGCCAGCAGCTTAGTGGTAGGGGTGGTCAGCAATCAGCCCCAGCATTTT. The V call is TRBV7-9, the J call TRBJ1-5, with D tentatively TRBD1 (5 bases). CDR1 and CDR2 from the germline V gene are SEHNR and FQNEAQ (reference sequence). Trimming cost V 1 base and J 1 base, with 14 bases left between them. The CDR3 is made up of 17 amino acids.

This clonotype rates as medium-sized. The rearrangement uses TRBV6-5 and TRBJ2-7; 10 positions agree with TRBD1. Germline V gives CDR1 MNHEY, CDR2 SVGAGI. With V trimmed by 0 bases and J by 2 bases, 4 bases remained unmatched. CDR3 length: 16 residues. The CDR3 loop reads CASSYSSGTGAYEQYF. The CDR3, as DNA: TGTGCCAGCAGTTACTCCAGCGGGACAGGGGCCTACGAGCAGTACTTC.

The V and J genes are TRBV15 and TRBJ1-1, with D possibly matching TRBD1 (5 bases). The germline CDR1 and CDR2 sequences are LNHNV and YYDKDF (reference sequence). Trimming took off 3 bases at V and 2 bases at J, with 13 bases between the two ends. This CDR3 has 15 amino acids. CDR3 DNA: TGTGCCACCAGCAGTGGACATTCGGGAAACACTGAAGCTTTCTTT. It codes for CATSSGHSGNTEAFF.

This clonotype was counted between two and nine times. The V gene is TRBV20-1, the J gene TRBJ1-2, with 9 bases lining up with TRBD1. Germline assignment: CDR1 DFQATT and CDR2 SNEGSKA (reference sequence). CDR3 length: 15 amino acids. Unmatched junction bases numbered 11, after V lost 6 bases and J lost 3 bases. Written as DNA, the CDR3 is TGCAGTGCAAAAAAACAGGGGGCTTTTGACTATGGCTACACCTTC. Translation gives CSAKKQGAFDYGYTF.

This clonotype appeared many times. V is TRBV7-6 and J is TRBJ2-7; perhaps TRBD1 as D (6 bases). CDR3 length: 15 amino acids. The germline gives CDR1 SGHVS, CDR2 FNYEAQ. Trimming removed 5 bases at V and 5 bases at J, with 19 bases between. The CDR3 DNA reads TGTGCCAGCAGCGTAACACAGGGTTCTTTCAACGAGCAGTACTTC. This sequence encodes CASSVTQGSFNEQYF.

This clonotype occurred many times. This chain uses TRBV20-1 with TRBJ2-4; D uncertain. Germline V gives CDR1 DFQATT, CDR2 SNEGSKA (reference sequence). The V and J ends lost 3 bases and 0 bases respectively, with 36 bases between them. This CDR3 spans 23 amino acids. CDR3 DNA: TGCAGTGCTAGCTTGTATGGCGAGGCCCCTCAAACAGCAACAATAAAAGCCAAAAACATTCAGTACTTC. It is translated as CSASLYGEAPQTATIKAKNIQYF.

This clonotype was seen a few times. Here the CDR3 reads CSAPRRYNEQFF. The DNA for the CDR3 is TGCAGTGCGCCCCGGCGGTACAATGAGCAGTTCTTC. This sequence joins TRBV20-1 and TRBJ2-1; no clear D. Trimming took off 6 bases at V and 4 bases at J, with 10 bases between the two ends. The germline CDR1 and CDR2 sequences are DFQATT and SNEGSKA (reference sequence). The CDR3 is made up of 12 amino acids.

This clonotype appeared many times. This chain uses TRBV11-2 with TRBJ2-2; either TRBD1 or TRBD2 may fit D (5 bases each). This CDR3 spans 13 amino acids. The germline V gene has CDR1 SGHAT and CDR2 FQNNGV. Trimming left V 4 bases short and J 4 bases short, with 7 bases between. This chain's CDR3 is CASSWGTTGELFF. The CDR3 nucleotides read TGTGCCAGCAGCTGGGGGACCACCGGGGAGCTGTTTTTT.

This sequence joins TRBV25-1 and TRBJ2-3; D not certain. Between the trimmed V and J ends, which lost 4 bases and 5 bases, there was a span of 13 bases. The CDR3 is 14 amino acids. Germline V gene sequence: CDR1 MGHDK, CDR2 SYGVNS. Here the CDR3 reads CASSGPYPRDTQYF. The CDR3 coding sequence is TGTGCCAGCAGTGGCCCCTACCCCCGAGATACGCAGTATTTT.

At least ten counts were recorded for this clonotype. V is TRBV15 and J is TRBJ1-1, with 8 bases matching TRBD1. V gave up 6 bases and J gave up 4 bases; unmatched junction bases: 7. The length of the CDR3 is 14 residues. Germline V gives CDR1 LNHNV, CDR2 YYDKDF (reference sequence). In nucleotides, the CDR3 is TGTGCCACCAGGCTTGACAGGGGTATCACTGAAGCTTTCTTT. Translating gives CATRLDRGITEAFF.